Listed below are T cell receptor beta chains from one sample, sequenced in a study of blood T cell repertoires in COVID-19. Measured with immunoSEQ multiplex PCR; TCRdb has only the in-frame clones, and not every one. The sample holds roughly 300,000 clones, roughly 90% seen once. Sequenced: PBMCs or T cells enriched from blood (not recorded which). These receptors came from a woman aged 40 to 50 with acute COVID-19. CDR3s include the opening cysteine and the closing phenylalanine or tryptophan. The D gene is left open where the match is weak. A row's size may be missing; if present it is once, few, many or a size class.

abundance: few
j_gene: TRBJ1-2
d_gene: NA
v_gene: TRBV3-1/TRBV3-2
CDR3aa: CASSLFGGNYGYTF
CDR3nt: TGTGCCAGCAGCCTGTTTGGGGGGAACTATGGCTACACCTTC

abundance: NA
j_gene: TRBJ2-2
d_gene: TRBD1
v_gene: TRBV11-2
CDR3aa: CASSFTGTGGTGELFF
CDR3nt: TGTGCCAGCAGCTTTACCGGGACAGGGGGCACCGGGGAGCTGTTTTTT

abundance: NA
j_gene: TRBJ2-3
d_gene: NA
v_gene: TRBV13
CDR3aa: CASSVRQVPAQDTQYF
CDR3nt: TGTGCCAGCAGCGTACGGCAGGTACCGGCCCAAGATACGCAGTATTTT

abundance: NA
j_gene: TRBJ2-5
d_gene: NA
v_gene: TRBV7-2
CDR3aa: CASSPQGGETQYF
CDR3nt: TGTGCCAGCAGCCCACAGGGCGGGGAGACCCAGTACTTC

abundance: once
j_gene: TRBJ2-3
d_gene: TRBD2
v_gene: TRBV7-8
CDR3aa: CASSLHLGSGGADTQYF
CDR3nt: TGTGCCAGCAGCTTACACCTTGGGAGCGGGGGAGCGGATACGCAGTATTTT

abundance: NA
j_gene: TRBJ2-7
d_gene: NA
v_gene: TRBV29-1
CDR3aa: CSVDQGYEQYF
CDR3nt: TGCAGCGTGGATCAGGGCTACGAGCAGTACTTC

abundance: NA
j_gene: TRBJ2-3
d_gene: NA
v_gene: TRBV9
CDR3aa: CASSGHPTDTQYF
CDR3nt: TGTGCCAGCAGCGGACACCCCACAGATACGCAGTATTTT

abundance: NA
j_gene: TRBJ2-7
d_gene: NA
v_gene: TRBV7-9
CDR3aa: CASSLSAAEQYF
CDR3nt: TGTGCCAGCAGCTTATCGGCGGCCGAGCAGTACTTC

abundance: NA
j_gene: TRBJ2-1
d_gene: NA
v_gene: TRBV5-4
CDR3aa: CASSFGAGLYEQFF
CDR3nt: TGTGCCAGCAGCTTTGGGGCAGGGCTCTATGAGCAGTTCTTC

abundance: NA
j_gene: TRBJ1-5
d_gene: NA
v_gene: TRBV6-5
CDR3aa: CASRDSGNQPQHF
CDR3nt: TGTGCCAGCAGGGACAGTGGCAATCAGCCCCAGCATTTT

abundance: NA
j_gene: TRBJ2-7
d_gene: NA
v_gene: TRBV18
CDR3aa: CASSPQGMAYEQYF
CDR3nt: TGTGCCAGCTCACCACAGGGGATGGCTTACGAGCAGTACTTC

abundance: NA
j_gene: TRBJ1-2
d_gene: NA
v_gene: TRBV6-1
CDR3aa: CASSDPGYGYTF
CDR3nt: TGTGCCAGCTCGGATCCGGGGTATGGCTACACCTTC

abundance: NA
j_gene: TRBJ2-3
d_gene: TRBD1
v_gene: TRBV19
CDR3aa: CASSAPGQITDTQYF
CDR3nt: TGTGCCAGTAGCGCCCCGGGACAGATCACAGATACGCAGTATTTT

abundance: NA
j_gene: TRBJ2-7
d_gene: TRBD1
v_gene: TRBV7-9
CDR3aa: CASSHSTGRSYEQYF
CDR3nt: TGTGCCAGCAGTCACTCGACAGGGAGATCCTACGAGCAGTACTTC

abundance: NA
j_gene: TRBJ2-1
d_gene: NA
v_gene: TRBV7-9
CDR3aa: CASSPEQRLYNEQFF
CDR3nt: TGTGCCAGCAGCCCAGAGCAGCGGCTCTACAATGAGCAGTTCTTC

abundance: NA
j_gene: TRBJ2-1
d_gene: NA
v_gene: TRBV10-3
CDR3aa: CAISSLGYNEQFF
CDR3nt: TGTGCCATCTCGTCTCTAGGATACAATGAGCAGTTCTTC

abundance: NA
j_gene: TRBJ2-7
d_gene: TRBD2
v_gene: TRBV5-6
CDR3aa: CASSGREGTEYF
CDR3nt: TGTGCCAGCAGCGGCCGGGAGGGGACCGAGTACTTC

abundance: NA
j_gene: TRBJ2-7
d_gene: NA
v_gene: TRBV28
CDR3aa: CASSLRDMPSYEQYF
CDR3nt: TGTGCCAGCAGTTTGAGGGACATGCCATCCTACGAGCAGTACTTC

abundance: NA
j_gene: TRBJ2-5
d_gene: NA
v_gene: TRBV5-1
CDR3aa: CASSEGTPHNQETQYF
CDR3nt: TGCGCCAGCAGCGAAGGGACTCCACATAACCAAGAGACCCAGTACTTC

abundance: NA
j_gene: TRBJ1-2
d_gene: TRBD1
v_gene: TRBV27
CDR3aa: CASSPGQGASGYTF
CDR3nt: TGTGCCAGCAGCCCCGGACAGGGGGCGAGCGGCTACACCTTC

abundance: NA
j_gene: TRBJ2-5
d_gene: TRBD1
v_gene: TRBV9
CDR3aa: CASSSDRGETQYF
CDR3nt: TGTGCCAGCAGCTCCGACAGGGGAGAGACCCAGTACTTC

abundance: NA
j_gene: TRBJ2-5
d_gene: TRBD1
v_gene: TRBV9
CDR3aa: CASSVGTGVGETQYF
CDR3nt: TGTGCCAGCAGCGTAGGCACAGGGGTCGGAGAGACCCAGTACTTC

abundance: NA
j_gene: TRBJ2-3
d_gene: TRBD1
v_gene: TRBV11-3
CDR3aa: CASSFRQGRTDTQYF
CDR3nt: TGTGCCAGCAGCTTCAGACAGGGGCGCACAGATACGCAGTATTTT

abundance: NA
j_gene: TRBJ1-1
d_gene: TRBD1
v_gene: TRBV3-1/TRBV3-2
CDR3aa: CASSRNRGSTEAFF
CDR3nt: TGTGCCAGCAGTCGGAACAGGGGGAGCACTGAAGCTTTCTTT

abundance: NA
j_gene: TRBJ2-3
d_gene: NA
v_gene: TRBV6-5
CDR3aa: CASSYERSPRRDTQYF
CDR3nt: TGTGCCAGCAGTTACGAGCGGTCCCCTCGGAGGGATACGCAGTATTTT

abundance: NA
j_gene: TRBJ1-4
d_gene: NA
v_gene: TRBV14
CDR3aa: CASSQAGTGTGRLFF
CDR3nt: TGTGCCAGCAGCCAAGCCGGGACTGGGACGGGCCGACTGTTTTTT

abundance: NA
j_gene: TRBJ2-7
d_gene: NA
v_gene: TRBV29-1
CDR3aa: CSVVRLEEQYF
CDR3nt: TGCAGCGTTGTTCGCCTGGAGGAGCAGTACTTC

abundance: NA
j_gene: TRBJ1-1
d_gene: NA
v_gene: TRBV29-1
CDR3aa: CSVEPTKNTEAFF
CDR3nt: TGCAGCGTTGAACCAACTAAGAACACTGAAGCTTTCTTT

abundance: NA
j_gene: TRBJ2-1
d_gene: NA
v_gene: TRBV7-8
CDR3aa: CASSQPYNEQFF
CDR3nt: TGTGCCAGCAGCCAGCCCTACAATGAGCAGTTCTTC

abundance: NA
j_gene: TRBJ1-5
d_gene: TRBD1
v_gene: TRBV6-5
CDR3aa: CASRGQYSNQPQHF
CDR3nt: TGTGCCAGCAGGGGACAGTATAGCAATCAGCCCCAGCATTTT

abundance: NA
j_gene: TRBJ1-4
d_gene: NA
v_gene: TRBV23-1
CDR3aa: CASSPEGERLNEKLFF
CDR3nt: TGCGCCAGCAGTCCAGAGGGGGAAAGACTTAATGAAAAACTGTTTTTT

abundance: NA
j_gene: TRBJ1-2
d_gene: NA
v_gene: TRBV12-3/TRBV12-4
CDR3aa: CASNTDGGYGYTF
CDR3nt: TGTGCCAGCAACACCGACGGGGGTTATGGCTACACCTTC

abundance: NA
j_gene: TRBJ2-3
d_gene: TRBD1
v_gene: TRBV7-2
CDR3aa: CASSARQGSSTDTQYF
CDR3nt: TGTGCCAGCAGCGCCCGACAGGGGTCGAGCACAGATACGCAGTATTTT

abundance: NA
j_gene: TRBJ1-3
d_gene: NA
v_gene: TRBV6-5
CDR3aa: CASRRESGNTIYF
CDR3nt: TGTGCCAGCAGGAGGGAATCTGGAAACACCATATATTTT

abundance: NA
j_gene: TRBJ1-1
d_gene: NA
v_gene: TRBV13
CDR3aa: CASSLRRGRTEAFF
CDR3nt: TGTGCCAGCAGCTTGCGTCGGGGGAGGACTGAAGCTTTCTTT

abundance: few
j_gene: TRBJ2-2
d_gene: NA
v_gene: TRBV29-1
CDR3aa: CSVIPGAGELFF
CDR3nt: TGCAGCGTTATTCCAGGGGCCGGGGAGCTGTTTTTT

abundance: NA
j_gene: TRBJ1-1
d_gene: NA
v_gene: TRBV3-1/TRBV3-2
CDR3aa: CASSQNDRRNTEAFF
CDR3nt: TGTGCCAGCAGCCAAAATGACAGGCGGAACACTGAAGCTTTCTTT